This T cell receptor (beta chain) was identified during a study of blood T cell repertoires in COVID-19. Clones were sequenced by immunoSEQ multiplex PCR, and TCRdb holds only the in-frame ones, with some missing. This sample carries around 130,000 clones, 84% of them seen once, and the ten largest clones take under 4%. Clinical history as reported by participants underpinned cohort assignment. Two consecutive negative NP/OP PCR tests, clearance, or resolved symptoms defined Cohort 3 recovery. The length of the CDR3 is 15 residues. V was clipped by 2 bases and J by 2 bases; unmatched bases: 3. Germline loops: CDR1 SGHTA, CDR2 FQGTGA.

Source material: PBMCs or T cells enriched from blood (not recorded which). This sequence originates from a woman between 25 and 40 years old who had recovered from COVID-19. The rearrangement uses TRBV7-3 and TRBJ2-1; 7 bases match TRBD2. CDR3: CASSLLAAPYNEQFF. CDR3 DNA: TGTGCCAGCAGCTTACTAGCGGCCCCCTACAATGAGCAGTTCTTC.